Shown below are 11 T cell receptor beta chains from a single sample sequenced in a study of blood T cell repertoires in COVID-19. The method was immunoSEQ multiplex PCR; TCRdb's version includes in-frame clones alone and lacks a portion of them. This table has 380,000 or so clones, more than 75% appearing once. The source material was PBMCs or T cells enriched from blood (not recorded which). Receptors originate from a man aged 30-40 years who had recovered from COVID-19.

This chain links TRBV27 with TRBJ2-3; 10 bases agree with TRBD2. With V trimmed by 3 bases and J by 4 bases, 7 bases remained unmatched. The length of the CDR3 is 16 residues. Germline values: CDR1 MNHEY, CDR2 SMNVEV (reference sequence). The CDR3 DNA reads as TGTGCCAGCAGTTTCGCTAGCGGGGGCGGGTCAGATACGCAGTATTTT. Translated, it gives CASSFASGGGSDTQYF.

The J gene is TRBJ1-5, the V gene TRBV7-9; 7 bases are shared with TRBD1. Germline CDR1 reads SEHNR; CDR2 reads FQNEAQ (reference sequence). The CDR3 covers 14 residues. V lost 5 bases to trimming and J lost 1 base; unmatched junction nucleotides: 2. The CDR3 region is CASSGQVSNQPQHF. CDR3 DNA sequence: TGTGCCAGCAGCGGACAGGTCAGCAATCAGCCCCAGCATTTT.

The CDR3 sequence: CASSDSGNIQYF. The CDR3 DNA is TGTGCCAGCAGTGATTCCGGGAACATTCAGTACTTC. The chain has TRBV6-1 and TRBJ2-4, with unresolved D. The CDR3 runs to 12 residues. Germline values: CDR1 MNHNS, CDR2 SASEGT. The ends were cut back, 3 bases at V and 7 bases at J, with 7 bases in the middle.

This clone was seen once. The chain links TRBV5-1 to TRBJ2-1, with 8 bases identical to TRBD1. Unmatched junction bases numbered 7, after V lost 1 base and J lost 10 bases. CDR3 size: 14 residues. In germline, CDR1 is SGHRS, CDR2 YFSETQ. The CDR3 nucleotides read TGCGCCAGCAGCTTGAGCAGGGGGCCGCGAGAGCAGTTCTTC. Encoded protein: CASSLSRGPREQFF. Together with reference TRBV5-1 and TRBJ2-1, the CDR3 gives the full variable domain: KAGVTQTPRYLIKTRGQQVTLSCSPISGHRSVSWYQQTPGQGLQFLFEYFSETQRNKGNFPGRFSGRQFSNSRSEMNVSTLELGDSALYLCASSLSRGPREQFFGPGTRLTVL.

The chain uses TRBV19 and TRBJ2-7; 9 nucleotides align to TRBD1. CDR1 and CDR2 (germline): LNHDA, SQIVND (reference sequence). V was pared by 5 bases and J by 1 base, with 6 bases of the junction left unmatched. The CDR3 contains 15 residues. CDR3 bases: TGTGCCAGTAGTTATGATGGGACAGGGTCCTACGAGCAGTACTTC. This gives the protein CASSYDGTGSYEQYF.

CDR3 nucleotides: TGTGCCAGCAGCTACGGGGGTCAAGAGACCCAGTACTTC. This encodes CASSYGGQETQYF. J is TRBJ2-5 and V is TRBV5-6; TRBD2 might be the D (6 bases). Germline V gene data show CDR1 as SGHDT and CDR2 as YYEEEE. The CDR3 loop spans 13 amino acids. The V and J ends lost 3 bases and 2 bases respectively, with 8 bases between them.

J is TRBJ2-1 and V is TRBV3-1 (or the pseudogene TRBV3-2); 8 nucleotides agree with TRBD2. Germline-derived CDR1 and CDR2 are LGHDT and YNNKEL (reference sequence). V was pared by 4 bases and J by 8 bases, with 13 bases of the junction left unmatched. CDR3 size: 16 residues. CDR3 in amino acids: CASSPGGGPSRDEQFF. DNA of the CDR3: TGTGCCAGCAGCCCCGGGGGGGGGCCTAGCAGGGATGAGCAGTTCTTC.

The chain combines TRBV7-2 with TRBJ1-2, with D possibly TRBD1 on 5 matching bases. Trimming took 2 bases from V and 5 from J, leaving 9 bases between them. From germline, CDR1 is SGHTA and CDR2 FQGNSA. The length of the CDR3 is 13 residues. The CDR3 region has the DNA TGTGCCAGCAGCTTAAACGACAGATATGGCTACACCTTC. This codes for CASSLNDRYGYTF.

The chain recombines TRBV18 with TRBJ1-4, with 10 nucleotides matching TRBD1. Trimming took 4 bases from V and 8 from J; bases not matched to a gene: 4. This CDR3 comprises 14 residues. Germline assignment: CDR1 KGHSH and CDR2 LQKENI. CDR3 DNA: TGTGCCAGCTCACGACAGGGGGCCGGAGAAAAACTGTTTTTT. This encodes CASSRQGAGEKLFF.

The rearrangement joins TRBV6-5 to TRBJ1-4; possible D gene TRBD1, 6 bases. This CDR3 contains 14 residues. V was trimmed by 3 bases and J by 5 bases, leaving 10 bases between them. The germline V gene encodes CDR1 MNHEY and CDR2 SVGAGI. The CDR3, as DNA: TGTGCCAGCAGTTATGGGGGCCCAAATGAAAAACTGTTTTTT. Protein product: CASSYGGPNEKLFF.

V is TRBV10-3 and J is TRBJ2-2; D remains unclear. Germline CDR1 is ENHRY and CDR2 is SYGVKD. The V and J ends lost 1 base and 1 base respectively, with 7 bases between them. The length of the CDR3 is 15 residues. The CDR3 DNA reads TGTGCCATCAGTGAGTTGGGCCGGAACACCGGGGAGCTGTTTTTT. Translated: CAISELGRNTGELFF.